The next 14 T cell receptor beta chains were all read from a single sample in a study of shared clonotypes between healthy human individuals. TCRdb keeps only in-frame clones here, not all; method: immunoSEQ multiplex PCR. Of about 2 million clones in the sample, over 85% were seen once. The sequencing sample was made of naive CD4+ T cells sorted from blood. Subset given: CD45RA+ positively selected. These receptors were collected from a man aged 18 to 29 in good health.

The chain links TRBV6-4 to TRBJ2-7; D perhaps matches TRBD1 (6 bases). V shed 4 bases and J shed 3 bases, with 16 bases lying between them. CDR1 MRHNA and CDR2 SNTAGT come from the germline V gene. The CDR3 consists of 15 residues. CDR3 amino acids: CASSVDRTPIYEQYF. CDR3 coding DNA: TGTGCCAGCAGTGTAGACAGGACGCCCATCTACGAGCAGTACTTC.

This rearrangement joins TRBV5-4 to TRBJ1-6, with D unclear. The germline gives CDR1 SGHNT, CDR2 YYREEE (reference sequence). The ends were cut back, 4 bases at V and 9 bases at J, with 11 bases in the middle. The CDR3 is made up of 13 amino acids. The CDR3 DNA is TGTGCCAGCAGCACCTACCAGGTTTCACCCCTCCACTTT. Its protein is CASSTYQVSPLHF.

The V gene is TRBV9, the J gene TRBJ2-7; D may be TRBD2 (6 bases). The V end lost 2 bases, the J end lost 2 bases, and 17 bases lay between the germline ends. Germline-derived CDR1 and CDR2 are SGDLS and YYNGEE. The CDR3 is made up of 16 amino acids. The CDR3 is CASSVHSGVVTYEQYF. Here the CDR3 DNA reads TGTGCCAGCAGCGTCCACTCGGGAGTAGTAACCTACGAGCAGTACTTC. Combining the CDR3 with reference TRBV9 and TRBJ2-7 gives the whole variable domain DSGVTQTPKHLITATGQRVTLRCSPRSGDLSVYWYQQSLDQGLQFLIQYYNGEERAKGNILERFSAQQFPDLHSELNLSSLELGDSALYFCASSVHSGVVTYEQYFGPGTRLTVT.

The V gene is TRBV7-8, the J gene TRBJ2-4, with TRBD2 as a possible D gene (6 bases). The germline CDR1 and CDR2 sequences are SGHVS and FQNEAQ. The CDR3 spans 18 residues. Trimming took 3 bases from V and 5 from J, leaving 23 bases between them. The CDR3 region has the DNA TGTGCCAGCAGCTTTACCCGCCGATTTAGCGGAGTTCAAAACATTCAGTACTTC. This codes for CASSFTRRFSGVQNIQYF. Together with reference TRBV7-8 and TRBJ2-4, the CDR3 gives the full variable domain: GAGVSQSPRYKVAKRGQDVALRCDPISGHVSLFWYQQALGQGPEFLTYFQNEAQLDKSGLPSDRFFAERPEGSVSTLKIQRTQQEDSAVYLCASSFTRRFSGVQNIQYFGAGTRLSVL.

The chain uses TRBV4-1 and TRBJ2-7; D call uncertain. The ends were cut back, 1 base at V and 7 bases at J, with 14 bases in the middle. The CDR3 totals 14 residues. Germline-derived CDR1 and CDR2 are MGHRA and YSYEKL. As DNA, the CDR3 is TGCGCCAGCAGCCAAGTCGCCCGTATCCGGGAGCAGTACTTC. It specifies CASSQVARIREQYF.

The chain employs TRBV28 and TRBJ1-2, with TRBD1 matching 12 bases. The trim removed 3 bases at V and 7 bases at J, leaving 15 bases unmatched. The V gene's germline CDR1 is MDHEN and CDR2 SYDVKM. There are 18 residues in the CDR3. The CDR3 sequence is CASSFTPALGQGAGGYTF. CDR3 nucleotides: TGTGCCAGCAGTTTTACCCCCGCTCTGGGACAGGGGGCAGGTGGCTACACCTTC.

The chain couples TRBV9 to TRBJ2-3; D may match TRBD1 or TRBD2 (6 bases each). The V end lost 2 bases, the J end lost 2 bases, and 9 bases lay between the germline ends. CDR1 is SGDLS and CDR2 is YYNGEE in the germline V gene. The CDR3 extends over 14 amino acids. For the CDR3, the DNA is TGTGCCAGCAGCGTTAGGGGGGACACAGATACGCAGTATTTT. Its protein is CASSVRGDTDTQYF.

The gene calls are TRBV5-1 and TRBJ1-2; TRBD1 agrees at 10 bases. The CDR3 consists of 20 residues. In germline, CDR1 is SGHRS, CDR2 YFSETQ. With V trimmed by 0 bases and J by 1 base, 15 bases remained unmatched. The CDR3 protein is CASSLGRSGDRGGLNYGYTF. CDR3 bases: TGCGCCAGCAGCTTGGGACGGTCAGGGGACAGGGGAGGCCTTAACTATGGCTACACCTTC.

V and J are TRBV19 and TRBJ2-5; tentative D call: TRBD2 (5 bases). In germline, CDR1 is LNHDA, CDR2 SQIVND (reference sequence). CDR3 length equals 15 residues. Trimming removed 6 bases from V and 2 bases from J, with 16 bases in between. The CDR3, as DNA: TGTGCCAGTAGGTATAGCGCTACAGATCAAGAGACCCAGTACTTC. Translated: CASRYSATDQETQYF.

This clone occurred once. This chain links TRBV6-1 with TRBJ1-6, with 7 positions matching TRBD1. The CDR3 has 15 amino acids. Unmatched junction bases numbered 12, after V lost 7 bases and J lost 9 bases. Germline V gives CDR1 MNHNS, CDR2 SASEGT. The CDR3 DNA reads as TGTGCCAGCAACCGCGACAGGGATGGGGTTTCACCCCTCCACTTT. Its protein is CASNRDRDGVSPLHF.

This clone showed up just a few times. This sample also contains other DNA sequences that code for the same CDR3. The genes are TRBV5-1 and TRBJ2-3, with no clear D. The V end was cut by 0 bases, the J end by 2 bases, with 1 base between. This CDR3 is 12 amino acids long. Per the germline V gene, CDR1 is SGHRS and CDR2 is YFSETQ. For the CDR3, the DNA is TGCGCCAGCAGCTTGGTCACAGATACGCAGTATTTT. It codes for CASSLVTDTQYF.

The chain is built from TRBV30 and TRBJ2-1; no clear D gene. V was trimmed by 2 bases and J by 5 bases, leaving 10 bases between them. The CDR3 covers 13 residues. Looked up from germline, CDR1 is GTSNPN and CDR2 is SVGIG (reference sequence). The CDR3 sequence: CAWSHGRDNEQFF. For the CDR3, the DNA is TGTGCCTGGAGTCACGGACGAGACAATGAGCAGTTCTTC.

The rearrangement joins TRBV27 to TRBJ1-1, with 7 bases aligning to TRBD1. With 5 bases clipped from V and 2 bases from J, the junction kept 5 bases outside the gene matches. Germline-derived CDR1 and CDR2 are MNHEY and SMNVEV (reference sequence). This CDR3 has 14 residues. CDR3 in DNA: TGTGCCAGCAGTGCGGGACAGCCCAACACTGAAGCTTTCTTT. Translated, it gives CASSAGQPNTEAFF.

The genes are TRBV27 and TRBJ2-1; the match to TRBD2 covers 10 bases. The CDR3 sequence is 14 residues long. The ends lost 6 bases at V and 4 bases at J; junction bases unmatched: 3. Per the germline V gene, CDR1 is MNHEY and CDR2 is SMNVEV (reference sequence). CDR3 nucleotide sequence: TGTGCCAGCAGACTAGCGGGGAAGTACAATGAGCAGTTCTTC. Translated, it gives CASRLAGKYNEQFF.